This T cell receptor beta chain was captured in a study of blood T cell repertoires in COVID-19. Study background: Samples came from the United States, Italy and Spain, spanning acute and convalescent COVID-19. Nucleic acid was either cDNA or gDNA, and it came from T cells, B-cell-depleted T cells, or PBMCs.

Source study methods: Estimation of nucleated cell counts relied on the amplification of reference gene primers. TCRdb's copy holds only in-frame clones and misses some; the assay was immunoSEQ multiplex PCR. V, J and clone size are those of that table, while D and trimming were read from the DNA. In the table there are some 87,000 clones, about nine tenths of which are singletons. The CDR3 covers 18 residues. Germline CDR1 reads MRHNA; CDR2 reads SNTAGT. Between the trimmed V and J ends, which lost 2 bases and 0 bases, there was a span of 17 bases. The chain couples TRBV6-4 to TRBJ2-4; possibly TRBD1 for D (6 bases). Material for sequencing was peripheral blood. This clonotype was sampled from a woman between 70 and 85 years old with acute or convalescent COVID-19. This CDR3 reads CASSDAGQPKRAKNIQYF. CDR3 DNA sequence: TGTGCCAGCAGTGACGCCGGACAGCCTAAGAGAGCCAAAAACATTCAGTACTTC.